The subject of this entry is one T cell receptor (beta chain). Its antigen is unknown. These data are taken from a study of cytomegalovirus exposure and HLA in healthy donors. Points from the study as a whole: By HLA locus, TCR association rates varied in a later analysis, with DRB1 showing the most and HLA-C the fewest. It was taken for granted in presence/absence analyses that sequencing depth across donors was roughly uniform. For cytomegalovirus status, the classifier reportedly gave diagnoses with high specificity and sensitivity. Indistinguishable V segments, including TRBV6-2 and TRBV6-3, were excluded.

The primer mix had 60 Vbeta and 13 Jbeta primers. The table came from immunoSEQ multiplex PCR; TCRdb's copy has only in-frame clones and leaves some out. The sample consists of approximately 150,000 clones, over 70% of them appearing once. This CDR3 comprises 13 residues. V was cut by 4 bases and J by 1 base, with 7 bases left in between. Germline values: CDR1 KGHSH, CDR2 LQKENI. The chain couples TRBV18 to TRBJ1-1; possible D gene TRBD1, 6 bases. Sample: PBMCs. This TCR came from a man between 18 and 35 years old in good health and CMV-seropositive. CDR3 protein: CASSLQGNTEAFF. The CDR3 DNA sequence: TGTGCCAGCTCACTACAGGGGAACACTGAAGCTTTCTTT.